This T cell receptor (beta chain) is drawn from a study of blood T cell repertoires in COVID-19. The V gene lost 7 bases and the J gene lost 6 bases, with 15 bases spanning the gap. The CDR3 is made up of 13 amino acids. Data came from immunoSEQ multiplex PCR; TCRdb stores just in-frame clones and leaves some out. The data contain about 170,000 clones, about 86% of them singletons. This TCR derives from a woman in her 70s who had recovered from COVID-19. The V gene is TRBV12-3 or TRBV12-4, the J gene TRBJ1-2; tentatively, D is TRBD1 (5 bases). Source material: peripheral blood. The CDR3 nucleotides are TGTGCCAGCACCCCTAGGTGGGGCGATGGCTACACCTTC. Amino acid sequence: CASTPRWGDGYTF.